The source of this TCR beta chain is a study of identical twins. Study results and caveats: Partly confounded zero-insertion analyses could result from invariant MAIT and iNKT cells. Cord blood beta clonotypes that were abundant carried fewer insertions, and memory repertoires showed no such trend.

TCRdb reanalysed the 5' RACE reads using MiXCR and keeps one entry per CDR3 protein. The data hold roughly 260,000 distinct CDR3 sequences, with approximately 6.8% observed a single time. This clonotype came up a few times. Its target is not known. This CDR3 has 15 residues. V lost 5 bases to trimming and J lost 3 bases; unmatched junction nucleotides: 8. Per the germline V gene, CDR1 is SEHNR and CDR2 is FQNEAQ (reference sequence). These data were likewise used in another study, on yellow fever vaccine responses in identical twins.

Material: CD8+ T cells sorted from blood. V is TRBV7-9 and J is TRBJ2-7; TRBD1 agrees at 9 bases. The TCR originated in a young woman in good health. The CDR3 nucleotides read TGTGCCAGCAGCCATAGTCGGACAGGGGACTACGAGCAGTACTTC. Translated, it gives CASSHSRTGDYEQYF.